The clone carrying this T cell receptor (beta chain) has a single count. These data come from a study of blood T cell repertoires in COVID-19. Study background: Specimens from acute and convalescent COVID-19 originated in the United States, Italy and Spain. Nucleic acid was either cDNA or gDNA, and it came from T cells, B-cell-depleted T cells, or PBMCs.

In germline, CDR1 is MNHEY, CDR2 SMNVEV (reference sequence). V lost 5 bases, J lost 3 bases, and 13 bases lay in between. CDR3 length equals 14 residues. Original processing methods: From reference gene primer amplification, estimates of nucleated cell counts were derived. Libraries were prepared by immunoSEQ multiplex PCR; TCRdb keeps only in-frame clonotypes and omits some of them. D and trimming come from the DNA, and the V and J calls and clone size come from that table. The table records approximately 290,000 clones, roughly 90% of them present only once. Participants had their cohort set by participant-reported clinical history.

The sample consisted of PBMCs or T cells enriched from blood (not recorded which). The chain carries TRBV27 and TRBJ1-1, with D perhaps matching TRBD1 (6 bases). This receptor was taken from a woman between 18 and 30 years old with acute COVID-19. The CDR3 DNA reads TGTGCCAGCAGTACCCCGGGGGGGCACACTGAAGCTTTCTTT. Protein sequence: CASSTPGGHTEAFF.